This is a list of T cell receptor beta chains from one sample in a study of blood T cell repertoires in COVID-19. Sequenced by immunoSEQ multiplex PCR; TCRdb stores in-frame clones only, minus some. This table holds 190,000 or so clones, 75% to 90% found once. Sequences were obtained from PBMCs or T cells enriched from blood (not recorded which). The receptors here all came from a man aged 30 to 39 who had recovered from COVID-19. Each CDR3 is given with its conserved first and last residue. D genes are given only for firm matches.

j_gene,d_gene,v_gene,CDR3aa,CDR3nt
TRBJ2-7,NA,TRBV14,CASSQGPTYEQYF,TGTGCCAGCAGCCAGGGGCCTACCTACGAGCAGTACTTC
TRBJ2-1,TRBD1,TRBV19,CASSMSGGQGNNEQFF,TGTGCCAGTAGTATGAGCGGCGGACAGGGCAACAATGAGCAGTTCTTC
TRBJ1-2,NA,TRBV11-2,CASSLRGNGYTF,TGTGCCAGCAGCTTGCGGGGAAATGGCTACACCTTC
TRBJ2-7,NA,TRBV6-5,CASRPQAGGQYF,TGTGCCAGCAGACCTCAGGCCGGGGGGCAGTACTTC
TRBJ2-5,TRBD2,TRBV6-5,CASIAGGGQETQYF,TGTGCCAGCATAGCGGGGGGAGGCCAAGAGACCCAGTACTTC
TRBJ1-1,NA,TRBV5-8,CASSLARTRGTEAFF,TGTGCCAGCAGCTTGGCACGGACCCGGGGGACTGAAGCTTTCTTT
TRBJ1-6,TRBD1,TRBV28,CASRYPGGGNSPLHF,TGTGCCAGCAGATACCCAGGGGGAGGAAATTCACCCCTCCACTTT
TRBJ2-2,NA,TRBV28,CASRTPRGNTGELFF,TGTGCCAGCAGGACACCTCGGGGGAACACCGGGGAGCTGTTTTTT
TRBJ2-3,NA,TRBV30,CAWRQGSDTQYF,TGTGCCTGGAGACAGGGCTCAGATACGCAGTATTTT
TRBJ1-6,TRBD1,TRBV2,CASRANRGLNSPLHF,TGTGCCAGCAGGGCTAACAGGGGCCTAAATTCACCCCTCCACTTT
TRBJ1-2,NA,TRBV10-3,CAISGQVKSGYTF,TGTGCCATCAGTGGACAGGTGAAGTCAGGCTACACCTTC
TRBJ1-1,NA,TRBV7-8,CASSATYTEAFF,TGTGCCAGCAGCGCCACATATACTGAAGCTTTCTTT
TRBJ2-7,NA,TRBV5-1,CASSLGTASNEQYF,TGCGCCAGCAGCTTGGGGACAGCTTCCAACGAGCAGTACTTC
TRBJ2-2,TRBD2,TRBV7-2,CASSLGVGGTNTGELFF,TGTGCCAGCAGCTTAGGAGTCGGGGGGACGAACACCGGGGAGCTGTTTTTT